The 2 T cell receptor beta chains given below trace back to one sample, sequenced in a study of shared clonotypes between healthy human individuals. Some clones are missing from TCRdb's copy, which holds only in-frame ones; the method was immunoSEQ multiplex PCR. The profile shows about 580,000 clones, roughly 98% of them singletons. The naive CD8 population came from CD45RO-negative cells selected for CCR7, without terminally differentiated effector memory CD45RA+ cells. Input material: naive CD8+ T cells sorted from blood. All receptors derive from a young man in good health.

The rearrangement joins TRBV21-1 to TRBJ2-1; the table assigns TRBD2, which was not confirmed against the DNA. TRBV21-1 is shown as a pseudogene. The CDR3 is made up of 18 amino acids. The CDR3 region is CASSKGLGGPWRYNEQFF. CDR3 DNA: TGTGCCAGCAGCAAAGGCCTCGGGGGACCTTGGCGATACAATGAGCAGTTCTTC.

The chain joins TRBV7-9 to TRBJ2-2, with D perhaps TRBD2 (5 bases). Trimming took 2 bases from V and 5 from J, leaving 15 bases between them. The CDR3 runs 16 residues. Per germline, CDR1 SEHNR and CDR2 FQNEAQ (reference sequence). For the CDR3, the DNA is TGTGCCAGCAGCTTACGGGTCGGACTCCAAACCGGGGAGCTGTTTTTT. This sequence encodes CASSLRVGLQTGELFF.